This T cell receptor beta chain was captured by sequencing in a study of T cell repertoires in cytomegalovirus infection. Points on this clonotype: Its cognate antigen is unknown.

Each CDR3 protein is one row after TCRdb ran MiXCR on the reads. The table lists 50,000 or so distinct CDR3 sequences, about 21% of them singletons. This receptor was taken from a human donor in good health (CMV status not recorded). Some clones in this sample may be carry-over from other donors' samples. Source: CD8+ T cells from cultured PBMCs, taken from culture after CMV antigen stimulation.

The DNA of the CDR3 is TGTGCCAGCAGCAAAGGACAACCGACTAACTATGGCTACACCTTC. Residues: CASSKGQPTNYGYTF. The genes are TRBV9 and TRBJ1-2, with a possible D match to TRBD1 (5 bases). The germline V gene has CDR1 SGDLS and CDR2 YYNGEE. Trimming left V 4 bases short and J 0 bases short, with 13 bases between. This CDR3 has 15 amino acids. The full variable domain, with the rest looked up from reference TRBV9 and TRBJ1-2, is DSGVTQTPKHLITATGQRVTLRCSPRSGDLSVYWYQQSLDQGLQFLIQYYNGEERAKGNILERFSAQQFPDLHSELNLSSLELGDSALYFCASSKGQPTNYGYTFGSGTRLTVV.